The T cell receptor (beta chain) under discussion was sequenced for a study of CD8 T cells in Susac syndrome. Looking at the study overall: The Susac syndrome patients were therapy-naive, on corticosteroids, or on intravenous immunoglobulin alone at blood draw. Findings and caveats of the study: It was acknowledged in the study that the number of individuals who were included in its TCR sequencing and HLA analysis was relatively small. The CD4+ T cell repertoires in Susac syndrome did not show any clonal expansion.

With random hexamers, reverse transcription was performed on about 0.45 to 1 ug of RNA. Each CDR3 protein gets one entry after TCRdb re-called the immunoSEQ multiplex PCR reads with MiXCR. The sample includes approximately 180,000 distinct CDR3 sequences, around 90% of them seen just once. Trimming removed 4 bases from V and 7 bases from J, with 13 bases in between. The CDR3 runs 13 residues. Note on this clonotype: Antigen: not known.

This chain uses TRBV12-3 or TRBV12-4 with TRBJ1-2; D unclear. Sequencing was done on a sample of CD4+ T cells from PBMCs. The source of this sequence is a human donor with Susac syndrome. The CDR3 reads CASSYDLVGGYTF. DNA of the CDR3: TGTGCCAGCAGTTACGACCTAGTGGGTGGCTACACCTTC.